Below, 18 T cell receptor beta chains from the same sample are listed, as sequenced in a study of neoadjuvant anti-PD-1 for oral cavity cancer. Time point of the sample: after neoadjuvant nivolumab, at surgical resection. Generated by immunoSEQ multiplex PCR, the TCRdb table keeps only in-frame clones and is missing some. The sample comprises about 24,000 clones, more than 20% of which are singletons, and 15% to 20% rests with the top ten. The specimen comprised tumor tissue, sampled after nivolumab (anti-PD-1) treatment. These receptors came from a person aged 35-80 years with oral cavity squamous cell carcinoma.

This clone was detected many times. The sample has other DNA sequences that encode this CDR3 too. The V gene is TRBV19, the J gene TRBJ2-5; D remains unclear. The V and J ends lost 5 bases and 2 bases respectively, with 6 bases between them. The length of the CDR3 is 12 residues. Germline V CDR1 and CDR2: LNHDA, SQIVND (reference sequence). CDR3 in amino acids: CASSAMQETQYF. In DNA, the CDR3 is TGTGCCAGTAGTGCCATGCAAGAGACCCAGTACTTC.

This clone has more than one count but fewer than ten. The chain couples TRBV5-8 to TRBJ1-1, with 9 bases that match TRBD1. J lost 2 bases, V lost 4 bases, and 6 bases had no gene match. In germline, CDR1 is SGHTS, CDR2 YDEGEE. CDR3 length: 15 residues. The CDR3 DNA reads as TGTGCCAGCAGCCGAAGGGACAGGGATAACACTGAAGCTTTCTTT. Its translation: CASSRRDRDNTEAFF.

The chain carries TRBV9 and TRBJ2-7; 8 positions match TRBD1. Looked up from germline, CDR1 is SGDLS and CDR2 is YYNGEE. The CDR3 spans 14 residues. V shed 9 bases, J shed 1 base, and the junction held 9 bases outside the gene matches. The CDR3 DNA sequence: TGTGCCACCAACCAGGGGGCGGGTTCCTACGAGCAGTACTTC. It codes for CATNQGAGSYEQYF. The full variable domain, its missing parts supplied by reference TRBV9 and TRBJ2-7, is DSGVTQTPKHLITATGQRVTLRCSPRSGDLSVYWYQQSLDQGLQFLIQYYNGEERAKGNILERFSAQQFPDLHSELNLSSLELGDSALYFCATNQGAGSYEQYFGPGTRLTVT.

The chain employs TRBV6-1 and TRBJ1-2; 11 nucleotides agree with TRBD1. This CDR3 has 14 residues. V lost 5 bases and J lost 8; bases outside the gene matches: 7. Germline V gene lookup returns CDR1 MNHNS and CDR2 SASEGT. CDR3: CASSRDRGDGGYTF. For the CDR3, the DNA is TGTGCCAGCAGTCGGGACAGGGGGGATGGAGGCTACACCTTC.

The rearrangement uses TRBV15 and TRBJ2-5; D remains unclear. Germline V lookup: CDR1 LNHNV, CDR2 YYDKDF (reference sequence). This CDR3 has 13 amino acids. V was clipped by 0 bases and J by 5 bases, with 7 bases between them. CDR3 region: CATSRDRSETQYF. The CDR3 coding sequence is TGTGCCACCAGCAGAGATAGGTCGGAGACCCAGTACTTC.

This clone was picked up a small number of times. The chain recombines TRBV11-2 with TRBJ1-1; perhaps TRBD1 as D (5 bases). Germline V lookup: CDR1 SGHAT, CDR2 FQNNGV. V dropped 8 bases and J dropped 4 bases, with 14 bases sitting between them. This CDR3 has 13 amino acids. The CDR3 spells CASAAGLSTEAFF. The CDR3, as DNA: TGTGCCAGCGCGGCAGGGTTGAGCACTGAAGCTTTCTTT.

CDR3 DNA: TGTGCCAGCAGTCCAAGCCGAGGGCTCCTGGGCGGGAGTACCGGGGAGCTGTTTTTT. Its protein product is CASSPSRGLLGGSTGELFF. The chain combines TRBV28 with TRBJ2-2; TRBD2 aligns across 7 bases. CDR3 length equals 19 residues. V lost 5 bases, J lost 5 bases, and 20 bases stayed unmatched. Per germline, CDR1 MDHEN and CDR2 SYDVKM.

This clone was counted only a few times. The CDR3 here is CASRAGRSGQPQHF. DNA for the CDR3: TGTGCCAGCAGGGCAGGGAGGTCGGGTCAGCCCCAGCATTTT. The V gene is TRBV6-5, the J gene TRBJ1-5; a possible D gene is TRBD1 (5 bases). CDR1 is MNHEY and CDR2 is SVGAGI in the germline V gene. The CDR3 extends over 14 amino acids. V dropped 6 bases and J dropped 6 bases, with 15 bases sitting between them.

This rearrangement joins TRBV12-5 to TRBJ2-5, with D possibly being TRBD2 (5 bases). The CDR3 is 14 residues long. Per germline, CDR1 LGHNT and CDR2 FRNRAP. V lost 6 bases to trimming and J lost 2 bases, with 13 bases between them. The CDR3 region has the DNA TGTGCTAGTGGACGTACTAGTGCACAAGAGACCCAGTACTTC. Encoded protein: CASGRTSAQETQYF.

V is TRBV15 and J is TRBJ2-1, with D unresolved. Germline V CDR1 and CDR2: LNHNV, YYDKDF (reference sequence). The CDR3 is 16 amino acids. Trimming removed 2 bases at V and 0 bases at J, with 11 bases between. CDR3 residues: CATSRKGMSSYNEQFF. The DNA for the CDR3 is TGTGCCACCAGCAGAAAAGGGATGAGCTCCTACAATGAGCAGTTCTTC.

In this sample, this clone turned up a few times. The CDR3 protein is CATSRDHRGELFF. The CDR3 nucleotides are TGTGCCACCAGCAGAGATCATAGGGGGGAGCTGTTTTTT. The chain combines TRBV15 with TRBJ2-2, with D unclear. CDR3 length equals 13 residues. V was pared by 0 bases and J by 8 bases, with 7 bases between. Germline V gene data show CDR1 as LNHNV and CDR2 as YYDKDF (reference sequence).

The CDR3 is CASSQVRGGGLGLPFHEQYF. Written as DNA, the CDR3 is TGCGCCAGCAGCCAAGTTCGGGGCGGCGGGTTGGGGCTACCTTTCCACGAGCAGTACTTC. V usage is TRBV4-1 and J usage is TRBJ2-7; D possibly uses TRBD1 or TRBD2 (5 bases each). The CDR3 totals 20 residues. Germline CDR1 MGHRA, CDR2 YSYEKL. V was clipped by 1 base and J by 5 bases, with 30 bases between them.

This clone was observed at least ten times. The chain carries TRBV7-2 and TRBJ2-1; D may be TRBD2 (6 bases). In germline, CDR1 is SGHTA, CDR2 FQGNSA. The CDR3 consists of 13 residues. Trimming removed 8 bases at V and 6 bases at J, with 14 bases between. This CDR3 reads CASGRGGGNEQFF. DNA of the CDR3: TGTGCCAGCGGGCGGGGCGGAGGCAATGAGCAGTTCTTC.

V and J are TRBV27 and TRBJ2-1; D perhaps matches TRBD2 (6 bases). V lost 1 base and J 3 bases, leaving 13 bases between the germline ends. Germline loops: CDR1 MNHEY, CDR2 SMNVEV (reference sequence). This CDR3 has 16 amino acids. CDR3 loop: CASSLWDSFFYNEQFF. DNA for the CDR3: TGTGCCAGCAGTTTATGGGACTCCTTCTTCTACAATGAGCAGTTCTTC.

This clone was seen a handful of times. The chain uses TRBV27 and TRBJ2-7; no reliable D call. The CDR3 length is 13 residues. Germline V gene lookup returns CDR1 MNHEY and CDR2 SMNVEV (reference sequence). Trimming removed 1 base from V and 3 bases from J, with 7 bases in between. CDR3 in amino acids: CASSLFAYYEQYF. Written as DNA, the CDR3 is TGTGCCAGCAGTTTATTCGCCTACTACGAGCAGTACTTC.

This clone has ten or more counts. The sample carries other DNA sequences with the same CDR3. This chain joins TRBV9 and TRBJ1-1; D unclear. V lost 0 bases to trimming and J lost 1 base, with 4 bases between them. In germline, CDR1 is SGDLS, CDR2 YYNGEE. This CDR3 comprises 13 residues. The DNA of the CDR3 is TGTGCCAGCAGCGTAGCAGGGAACACTGAAGCTTTCTTT. This codes for CASSVAGNTEAFF. Drawing the rest from reference TRBV9 and TRBJ1-1, the complete variable domain is DSGVTQTPKHLITATGQRVTLRCSPRSGDLSVYWYQQSLDQGLQFLIQYYNGEERAKGNILERFSAQQFPDLHSELNLSSLELGDSALYFCASSVAGNTEAFFGQGTRLTVV.

The genes are TRBV7-9 and TRBJ1-2; the D gene is possibly TRBD1 (5 bases). Germline-derived CDR1 and CDR2 are SEHNR and FQNEAQ (reference sequence). The CDR3 runs to 13 residues. Trimming took off 1 base at V and 4 bases at J, with 7 bases between the two ends. The CDR3 loop reads CASSLGQIYGYTF. Written as DNA, the CDR3 is TGTGCCAGCAGCTTAGGACAGATCTATGGCTACACCTTC.

This clone was picked up a small number of times. The chain carries TRBV7-2 and TRBJ2-7; 13 bases agree with TRBD2. V lost 2 bases, J lost 3 bases, and 1 base stayed unmatched. The CDR3 spans 15 residues. Germline assignment: CDR1 SGHTA and CDR2 FQGNSA. CDR3 residues: CASSLTSGRVYEQYF. Written as DNA, the CDR3 is TGTGCCAGCAGCTTAACTAGCGGGAGGGTCTACGAGCAGTACTTC.